This TCR beta chain comes out of a study of graft-versus-host responses after intestinal transplantation (dated by TCRdb to about 2021). Background for the entire study: Recipients received multivisceral, liver-intestinal, or isolated intestinal transplants. Instead of going to the commercial service, samples from a few later patients were sequenced in-house on an Illumina MiSeq and processed with MiXCR. To identify alloreactive clones, pre-transplant mixed lymphocyte reaction products were sequenced and then compared with unstimulated pre-transplant donor and recipient T cells. A peak of at least 4% donor T cells among recipient peripheral blood mononuclear cells was the definition used for donor T cell macrochimerism. After intestinal transplantation, graft-versus-host and host-versus-graft alloreactive T cell clones were followed in the graft, circulation and bone marrow using bulk TCR-beta CDR3 sequencing. A cohort of approximately 24 intestinal transplant recipients, including one retransplant, was enrolled, and a few patients lacking pretransplant specimens were excluded. All recipients received anti-thymocyte globulin induction followed by maintenance tacrolimus and steroids for approximately 3 years.

The investigation overall reported the following: The conclusions were limited by the relatively low number and heterogeneity of the intestinal transplant patients. Early after transplant, peak levels of circulating GvH clones were found to be associated with declines in HvG clones. GvH clones were detected in recipient bone marrow, and some appeared earlier in ileal mucosa or blood, consistent with an intestinal mucosal origin. High GvH to HvG T cell clonal ratios were observed in the allografts of patients with donor T cell macrochimerism.

Taken with the paper, the label for time point translates to: cells obtained before transplantation from donor or recipient. CD3+CD4+ and CD3+CD8+ populations were FACS-sorted from unstimulated pre-transplant donor and recipient cells taken from spleen or lymph nodes. The junction shows trimming of 8 bases on V and 5 bases on J, plus 16 bases between the germline ends. The germline V gene sets CDR1 to SGHVS and CDR2 to FQNEAQ. From the cysteine through the phenylalanine, the CDR3 covers 13 amino acids. Solely the CDR3 DNA is kept, with 39 bases framed from the first base. Note on this clone: Its antigen remains undetermined. Per-base quality was not reported, and no clone a single base away is much larger than it.

The method behind the library was the immunoSEQ multiplex PCR assay. For most patients, genomic DNA was isolated with the Qiagen DNeasy Blood and Tissue Kit and shipped frozen to Adaptive Biotechnologies for TCR sequencing. For most patients, genomic DNA was subjected to high-throughput TCR-beta CDR3 sequencing by Adaptive Biotechnologies. On the study's bioinformatics: TCR sequencing data for approximately 17 patients were retrieved from Adaptive's ImmunoSEQ software; three other patients were processed with MiXCR and VDJtools. To correct CD4 versus CD8 sorting errors, any sequence found in both subsets at a frequency ratio below 5:1 was removed. CDR3 nucleotide sequences shared between donor and recipient were removed because the origin of such sequences could not be assigned. At least 2-fold expansion over unstimulated cells and a minimum CFSE-low frequency of 0.002% (template counts) or 0.001% (read counts) were required for clones to be classified as alloreactive. Clones were considered mappable if detected in sequenced pre-transplant spleen, lymph node, or MLR CFSE-low populations of the donor or recipient. Cumulative frequency of alloreactive clones was calculated as a percentage of all sequences weighted by copy number. This immuneACCESS table, as held by TCRdb, lists in-frame sequences with V and J called but not all clones. Of the missing ones, under half trace to an unresolved V gene in checked studies; the others have no known cause. V and J calls and clone size are given by that table; D and trimming were obtained from the DNA. The sample table lists around 50,000 clones, 80% to 90% of them with a count of one. The ten largest clones capture roughly 0.62% of the sample.

The rearrangement joined TRBV7-8 to TRBJ2-7; the D region possibly corresponds to TRBD1 (6 bases align). The sequenced sample was unstimulated CD4+ T cells sorted from spleen or lymph node cells, obtained before transplant. The origin of this receptor is a human donor who was the organ donor for an intestinal transplant. The CDR3 region has the sequence CASGKSTGHEQYF. In nucleotides, the sequence is TGTGCCAGCGGTAAATCGACAGGACACGAGCAGTACTTC.